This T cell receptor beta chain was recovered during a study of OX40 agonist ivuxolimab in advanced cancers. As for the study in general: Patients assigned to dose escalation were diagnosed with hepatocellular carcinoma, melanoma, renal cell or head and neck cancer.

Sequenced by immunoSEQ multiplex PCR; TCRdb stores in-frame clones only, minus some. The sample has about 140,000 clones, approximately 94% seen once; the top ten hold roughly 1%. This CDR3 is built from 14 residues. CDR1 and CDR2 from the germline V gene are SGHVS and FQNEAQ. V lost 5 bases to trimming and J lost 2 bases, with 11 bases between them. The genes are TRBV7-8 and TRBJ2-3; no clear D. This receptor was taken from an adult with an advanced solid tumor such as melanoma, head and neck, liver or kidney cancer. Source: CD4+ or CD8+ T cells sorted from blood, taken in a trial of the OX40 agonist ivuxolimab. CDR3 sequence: CASSRGTNTDTQYF. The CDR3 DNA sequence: TGTGCCAGCAGCCGAGGAACCAACACAGATACGCAGTATTTT.